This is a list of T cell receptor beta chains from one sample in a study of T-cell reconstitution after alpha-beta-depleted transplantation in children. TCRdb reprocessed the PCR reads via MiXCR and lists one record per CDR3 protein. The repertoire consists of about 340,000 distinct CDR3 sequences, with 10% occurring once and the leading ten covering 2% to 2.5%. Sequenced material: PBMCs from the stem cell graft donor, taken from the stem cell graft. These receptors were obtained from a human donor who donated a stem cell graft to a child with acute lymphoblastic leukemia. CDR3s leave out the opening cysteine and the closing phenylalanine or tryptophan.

CDR3 protein: ASSPGPGGSGYT
J gene: TRBJ1-2
V gene: TRBV5-1

CDR3 protein: ASSLGTGEYEQY
J gene: TRBJ2-7
V gene: TRBV3-1

CDR3 protein: ASSPGGGPYNEQF
J gene: TRBJ2-1
V gene: TRBV27

CDR3 protein: ASSQFGSSGMGMNTGELF
J gene: TRBJ2-2
V gene: TRBV3-1

CDR3 protein: SVTGTNAEAF
J gene: TRBJ1-1
V gene: TRBV29-1

CDR3 protein: ASSLAGQGANYGYT
J gene: TRBJ1-2
V gene: TRBV7-9

CDR3 protein: ASSPGDGAYEQY
J gene: TRBJ2-7
V gene: TRBV5-1

CDR3 protein: ASSLIQGASYEQY
J gene: TRBJ2-7
V gene: TRBV5-1

CDR3 protein: ASSPQGNPYEQY
J gene: TRBJ2-7
V gene: TRBV18

CDR3 protein: ASLSAGRRTEAF
J gene: TRBJ1-1
V gene: TRBV6-2/TRBV6-3

CDR3 protein: ASSQGGIFNEKLF
J gene: TRBJ1-4
V gene: TRBV4-3

CDR3 protein: ASSLRRSSGTSHNEQF
J gene: TRBJ2-1
V gene: TRBV7-3

CDR3 protein: ANSLSAGGKFYEQY
J gene: TRBJ2-7
V gene: TRBV5-6

CDR3 protein: ASSRGTGGPDTQY
J gene: TRBJ2-3
V gene: TRBV5-1

CDR3 protein: ASSLDRGHEQY
J gene: TRBJ2-7
V gene: TRBV5-6

CDR3 protein: ASTRAPGNYGYT
J gene: TRBJ1-2
V gene: TRBV6-5

CDR3 protein: ASSRDRGDNEQF
J gene: TRBJ2-1
V gene: TRBV5-1

CDR3 protein: ASSFPGVNNEQF
J gene: TRBJ2-1
V gene: TRBV7-2

CDR3 protein: ASSQDNGGRYGYT
J gene: TRBJ1-2
V gene: TRBV4-3

CDR3 protein: AWSGLRDNEQF
J gene: TRBJ2-1
V gene: TRBV30

CDR3 protein: AWSLSPGNSPLH
J gene: TRBJ1-6
V gene: TRBV30

CDR3 protein: ASSELSMASGSQETQY
J gene: TRBJ2-5
V gene: TRBV10-2